The 20 T cell receptor beta chains presented below share a single source sample, sequenced in a study of metastatic and nonmetastatic thyroid tumors (TCRdb year 2020). Libraries were made using PCR. The reads were generated on an Illumina HiSeq 4000. The public reads were reprocessed in TCRdb via fastp at Q25 and MiXCR, keeping in-frame beta chains. The sample table holds fewer than 15,000 clones, of which around 21% were seen once. The ten largest clonotypes hold 14% of the sample. Before undergoing thyroid surgery, none of the patients had been given any kind of treatment. The source material was adjacent normal tissue. Receptors originate from a female donor with papillary thyroid cancer or a benign thyroid nodule (not recorded which). Some clones in this sample may be carry-over from other donors' samples.

As concerns this clone: At one end the junction does not follow the germline gene, possibly because of a read error. The V call is TRBV6-2 or TRBV6-3, the J call TRBJ2-6, with D unresolved. Germline CDR1 MNHEY, CDR2 SVGEGT. This CDR3 comprises 14 residues. In nucleotides, the CDR3 is TGTGCCAGCAGTTTGGCTTCTGTGGCCAACGTCCTGACTTTC. Protein sequence: CASSLASVANVLTF.

This rearrangement joins TRBV6-1 to TRBJ1-5; D is undetermined. V lost 7 bases, J lost 6 bases, and 13 bases lay in between. This CDR3 is built from 13 residues. The germline CDR1 and CDR2 sequences are MNHNS and SASEGT. DNA of the CDR3: TGTGCCAGCACCAACGGGCGGGCTCAGCCCCAGCATTTT. Its protein product is CASTNGRAQPQHF.

The V and J genes are TRBV11-2 and TRBJ1-5; possibly TRBD1 for D (6 bases). The CDR3 extends over 16 amino acids. Germline V gives CDR1 SGHAT, CDR2 FQNNGV. V lost 2 bases and J lost 0, with 11 bases in between. CDR3 in DNA: TGTGCCAGCAGCTTACAGGGGTGGGGTAGCAATCAGCCCCAGCATTTT. Translating it yields CASSLQGWGSNQPQHF. Filled out from reference TRBV11-2 and TRBJ1-5, the complete variable domain reads EAGVAQSPRYKIIEKRQSVAFWCNPISGHATLYWYQQILGQGPKLLIQFQNNGVVDDSQLPKDRFSAERLKGVDSTLKIQPAKLEDSAVYLCASSLQGWGSNQPQHFGDGTRLSIL.

This clone was recorded a few times. The gene calls are TRBV6-5 and TRBJ2-5; TRBD2 might be the D (6 bases). The CDR3 consists of 13 residues. The germline V and J ends were trimmed by 4 bases and 5 bases, with 11 bases remaining between them. Germline loops: CDR1 MNHEY, CDR2 SVGAGI. The CDR3 here is CASSLGLFETQYF. CDR3 in DNA: TGTGCCAGCAGTTTGGGACTGTTTGAGACCCAGTACTTC.

The chain recombines TRBV7-3 with TRBJ2-7; 9 positions agree with TRBD1. V dropped 5 bases and J dropped 2; count of bases not matched to a gene: 10. CDR1 SGHTA and CDR2 FQGTGA come from the germline V gene. The CDR3 runs 16 residues. The CDR3 DNA is TGTGCCAGCAGCCGAACAGGGGGCGTCCATCCCTACGAGCAGTACTTC. Protein product: CASSRTGGVHPYEQYF.

In this sample, this clone turned up many times. The gene calls are TRBV24-1 and TRBJ2-3; 8 bases align to TRBD2. Trimming removed 4 bases from V and 1 base from J; junction bases left unmatched: 3. CDR3 length: 15 residues. Germline V gene sequence: CDR1 KGHDR, CDR2 SFDVKD. CDR3 residues: CATSELTSGTDTQYF. CDR3 DNA: TGTGCCACCAGTGAGTTGACTAGCGGCACAGATACGCAGTATTTT.

This clone was counted ten times or more. The rearrangement links TRBV28 to TRBJ2-3; 8 bases agree with TRBD2. Trimming at V came to 6 bases and at J to 7 bases, leaving 15 bases not matched to a gene. The CDR3 is 16 amino acids. The germline V gene has CDR1 MDHEN and CDR2 SYDVKM. The CDR3 reads CASRGGGWEESNTQYF. The CDR3, as DNA: TGTGCCAGCAGGGGCGGGGGGTGGGAAGAGAGTAATACGCAGTATTTT.

This clone was recorded at least ten times. The chain has TRBV4-3 and TRBJ2-2; 9 bases fit TRBD2. The CDR3 sequence is 17 residues long. Germline CDR1 and CDR2: LGHNA and YSLEER. V shed 2 bases, J shed 4 bases, and the junction held 8 bases outside the gene matches. The CDR3 region is CASSQPGLSGSTGELFF. As DNA, the CDR3 is TGCGCCAGCAGCCAACCTGGCCTTAGCGGGAGCACCGGGGAGCTGTTTTTT.

This clone appeared a few times. V usage is TRBV6-1 and J usage is TRBJ2-2; no clear D. The CDR3 runs to 14 residues. With 6 bases removed from V and 2 bases from J, the gap between germline ends came to 10 bases. Germline-derived CDR1 and CDR2 are MNHNS and SASEGT. CDR3 in amino acids: CASSQAPNTGELFF. The CDR3 DNA reads as TGTGCCAGCAGCCAGGCCCCAAACACCGGGGAGCTGTTTTTT.

This clone was observed a single time. Germline is not matched at one junction end, which may reflect a read error. The chain has TRBV7-2 and TRBJ2-7, with TRBD2 matching over 10 bases. The CDR3 covers 15 residues. Germline lookup yields CDR1 SGHTA and CDR2 FQGNSA. The CDR3 spells CASSERTSGPYDQYF. CDR3 DNA: TGTGCCAGCAGCGAAAGGACTAGCGGACCCTACGATCAGTACTTC.

This clone has at least ten counts. This clone may be a read error of a much larger clone one base away. The chain's CDR3 is CASSHDWTGSSRNTIYF. The CDR3 nucleotides are TGCGCCAGCAGCCATGACTGGACAGGGAGTTCTAGAAACACCATATATTTT. This chain uses TRBV4-1 with TRBJ1-3, with 8 bases fitting TRBD1. CDR1 MGHRA and CDR2 YSYEKL come from the germline V gene. The CDR3 covers 17 residues. J gave up 5 bases and V 3 bases, and 12 bases lay outside the gene matches.

The V and J genes are TRBV4-1 and TRBJ1-4; 8 bases are shared with TRBD1. Germline V CDR1 and CDR2: MGHRA, YSYEKL. CDR3 size: 17 residues. J was trimmed by 8 bases and V by 1 base; bases with no gene match: 12. The chain's CDR3 is CASSQGLQTGVEEKLFF. The CDR3 DNA follows: TGCGCCAGCAGCCAAGGGCTTCAGACAGGGGTGGAAGAAAAACTGTTTTTT.

This clone was counted many times. The rearrangement uses TRBV11-2 and TRBJ2-5; D ambiguous. Germline V gene sequence: CDR1 SGHAT, CDR2 FQNNGV. V was pared by 4 bases and J by 5 bases, with 14 bases between. This CDR3 is 14 amino acids long. This CDR3 is CASSSPGVPETQYF. CDR3 nucleotide sequence: TGTGCCAGCAGCTCGCCTGGGGTCCCGGAGACCCAGTACTTC.

Notes on this clone: The junction differs from germline at one of its ends, possibly a read error. The V gene is TRBV5-1, the J gene TRBJ2-3; the D gene is possibly TRBD1 (5 bases). CDR3 length: 15 amino acids. Germline V gene data show CDR1 as SGHRS and CDR2 as YFSETQ. The DNA for the CDR3 is TGCGCCAGCAGCTTGGGTCTAGGCGAGACAGATACACAGTATTTT. Its translation is CASSLGLGETDTQYF.

This clone was counted at least ten times. The chain links TRBV7-2 to TRBJ1-1; D might be TRBD1 (6 bases). V lost 6 bases and J lost 1, with 9 bases in between. The CDR3 has 13 amino acids. Germline-derived CDR1 and CDR2 are SGHTA and FQGNSA. The CDR3: CASSGQPNTEAFF. In nucleotides, the CDR3 is TGTGCCAGCAGTGGACAGCCGAACACTGAAGCTTTCTTT. The full variable domain, completed using reference TRBV7-2 and TRBJ1-1, is GAGVSQSPSNKVTEKGKDVELRCDPISGHTALYWYRQSLGQGLEFLIYFQGNSAPDKSGLPSDRFSAERTGGSVSTLTIQRTQQEDSAVYLCASSGQPNTEAFFGQGTRLTVV.

The rearrangement joins TRBV7-3 to TRBJ2-3, with a weak D call TRBD2 (5 bases). Trimming stripped 5 bases from V and 2 bases from J, with 11 bases between. Germline V lookup: CDR1 SGHTA, CDR2 FQGTGA. This CDR3 is 14 amino acids long. The CDR3 DNA reads as TGTGCCAGCAGCCCGGGGAGCTCCACAGATACGCAGTATTTT. It translates to CASSPGSSTDTQYF. Full variable domain (remainder filled in from reference TRBV7-3 and TRBJ2-3): GAGVSQTPSNKVTEKGKYVELRCDPISGHTALYWYRQSLGQGPEFLIYFQGTGAADDSGLPNDRFFAVRPEGSVSTLKIQRTERGDSAVYLCASSPGSSTDTQYFGPGTRLTVL.

This clone was seen many times. CDR3 protein: CASSSLIDNEQFF. The CDR3 DNA reads TGTGCCAGCAGCTCCCTGATTGACAATGAGCAGTTCTTC. This chain connects TRBV5-5 to TRBJ2-1, with no clear D. In germline, CDR1 is SGHKS, CDR2 YYEKEE (reference sequence). The CDR3 runs 13 residues. Trimming pared 3 bases from V and 5 bases from J, leaving 9 bases between.

This clone was observed a single time. The junction does not match germline at one end; this may be a read error. The chain's CDR3 is CAGSLGGAAEASF. DNA of the CDR3: TGTGCCGGCAGCTTGGGAGGGGCCGCTGAAGCTTCCTTT. The chain is built from TRBV5-6 and TRBJ1-1; possible D gene TRBD1, 5 bases. The CDR3 has 13 amino acids. CDR1 and CDR2 (germline): SGHDT, YYEEEE.

Remarks on this clone: One junction end does not reproduce the germline sequence, and a read error may be involved. V usage is TRBV15 and J usage is TRBJ2-7, with 7 nucleotides matching TRBD1. This CDR3 contains 13 residues. Germline V CDR1 and CDR2: LNHNV, YYDKDF (reference sequence). The CDR3, as DNA: TGTGCCACCAGCAGCGACAGGGTCTACGGGCAGTACTTC. It specifies CATSSDRVYGQYF. Looking up the rest from reference TRBV15 and TRBJ2-7 gives the full variable domain: DAMVIQNPRYQVTQFGKPVTLSCSQTLNHNVMYWYQQKSSQAPKLLFHYYDKDFNNEADTPDNFQSRRPNTSFCFLDIRSPGLGDTAMYLCATSSDRVYGQYFGPGTRLTVT.

This clone was detected many times. The rearrangement uses TRBV10-3 and TRBJ2-3; a possible D gene is TRBD1 (6 bases). CDR3 size: 12 residues. V gave up 4 bases and J gave up 7 bases, with 9 bases separating them. CDR1 and CDR2 from the germline V gene are ENHRY and SYGVKD. The DNA for the CDR3 is TGTGCCATCAGTGGTCAGGGGAATACGCAGTATTTT. Its protein is CAISGQGNTQYF.